The 29 T cell receptor beta chains below all came from one sample that was sequenced in a study of OX40 agonist ivuxolimab in advanced cancers. Using immunoSEQ multiplex PCR, the repertoire was profiled, and TCRdb retains in-frame clones only, with some absent. The table records about 34,000 clones, roughly 80% of them present only once. This material consisted of CD4+ or CD8+ T cells sorted from blood, taken in a trial of the OX40 agonist ivuxolimab. Every receptor here comes from an adult with an advanced solid tumor such as melanoma, head and neck, liver or kidney cancer.

The chain couples TRBV7-2 to TRBJ1-1; TRBD1 is a possible D gene (6 bases). Deletions cut 2 bases from V and 4 bases from J, with 14 bases between. Per germline, CDR1 SGHTA and CDR2 FQGNSA. CDR3 size: 15 residues. The CDR3 loop reads CASSLRQGNPTEAFF. The DNA for the CDR3 is TGTGCCAGCAGCTTACGGCAGGGGAACCCCACTGAAGCTTTCTTT.

This rearrangement joins TRBV5-1 to TRBJ1-5; 8 bases are shared with TRBD1. The CDR3 runs 14 residues. CDR1 is SGHRS, CDR2 YFSETQ, per germline. The V segment lost 0 bases and the J segment 4 bases; nucleotides outside the gene matches: 0. CDR3 region: CASSLDRGNQPQHF. CDR3 nucleotides: TGCGCCAGCAGCTTGGACAGGGGGAATCAGCCCCAGCATTTT.

V is TRBV28 and J is TRBJ2-1; a weak D match, TRBD1 (5 bases). Trimming cost V 8 bases and J 0 bases, with 17 bases left between them. Looked up from germline, CDR1 is MDHEN and CDR2 is SYDVKM. This CDR3 is built from 16 residues. CDR3 nucleotide sequence: TGTGCCAGCGGACCCGCTGGGGCGCTCTCCTACAATGAGCAGTTCTTC. Translating gives CASGPAGALSYNEQFF.

This chain uses TRBV6-6 with TRBJ2-3, with TRBD1 identical over 8 bases. V was pared by 8 bases and J by 4 bases, with 14 bases of the junction left unmatched. Germline V gene data show CDR1 as MNHNY and CDR2 as SVGAGI (reference sequence). This CDR3 has 16 amino acids. The CDR3 DNA follows: TGTGCCAGCCCCCCTCCGACAGGGGAGTCCCCAGATACGCAGTATTTT. Protein: CASPPPTGESPDTQYF.

This clone turned up a few times. V is TRBV7-2 and J is TRBJ1-1; 8 bases align to TRBD1. Looked up from germline, CDR1 is SGHTA and CDR2 is FQGNSA. V was clipped by 1 base and J by 1 base; unmatched bases: 2. The CDR3 sequence is 15 residues long. As DNA, the CDR3 is TGTGCCAGCAGCTTAGTTGGGACAGGGAACACTGAAGCTTTCTTT. Amino acid sequence: CASSLVGTGNTEAFF.

This clone was seen a few times. This rearrangement joins TRBV4-2 to TRBJ2-5; D remains ambiguous. This CDR3 has 12 residues. V was shortened by 0 bases and J by 6 bases, with 5 bases between the two germline ends. Germline V lookup: CDR1 LGHNA, CDR2 YNFKEQ. The CDR3 reads CASSQDMKTQYF. In DNA form, the CDR3 reads TGTGCCAGCAGCCAAGATATGAAGACCCAGTACTTC.

J is TRBJ1-3 and V is TRBV2; unclear D gene. Germline lookup yields CDR1 SNHLY and CDR2 FYNNEI. The CDR3 length is 13 residues. V gave up 8 bases and J gave up 4 bases, with 12 bases separating them. This CDR3 reads CASLRGIGNTIYF. CDR3 coding DNA: TGTGCCAGCCTCCGAGGGATCGGAAACACCATATATTTT.

This rearrangement joins TRBV6-5 to TRBJ1-3; D is ambiguous. V was clipped by 6 bases and J by 2 bases, with 14 bases between them. Germline CDR1 reads MNHEY; CDR2 reads SVGAGI. There are 15 residues in the CDR3. CDR3 sequence: CASRTPDPPGNTIYF. The CDR3 DNA sequence: TGTGCCAGCAGAACCCCCGACCCTCCTGGAAACACCATATATTTT.

The chain has TRBV18 and TRBJ1-6; D unclear. This CDR3 region has 14 residues. Germline CDR1 is KGHSH and CDR2 is LQKENI. The V gene lost 2 bases and the J gene lost 14 bases, with 16 bases spanning the gap. CDR3 loop: CASSPKDGQFTLHF. Here the CDR3 DNA reads TGTGCCAGCTCACCAAAAGACGGCCAATTCACCCTCCACTTT.

The chain carries TRBV21-1 and TRBJ2-5. TRBV21-1 has pseudogene status. CDR3 size: 10 residues. The CDR3 here is CASKVETQYF. The CDR3 DNA reads as TGTGCCAGCAAGGTAGAGACCCAGTACTTC.

This clone is categorized as medium-sized. J is TRBJ2-2 and V is TRBV19; D might be TRBD1 (6 bases). The CDR3 length is 15 residues. V lost 4 bases, J lost 5 bases, and 14 bases lay in between. Germline lookup yields CDR1 LNHDA and CDR2 SQIVND (reference sequence). This CDR3 reads CASSRQAGWTGELFF. DNA for the CDR3: TGTGCCAGTAGTAGACAGGCCGGCTGGACCGGGGAGCTGTTTTTT.

Only a few counts were recorded for this clone. The CDR3 DNA sequence: TGTGCCAGCAGCCGGGACCCTGAAGGAGGCTACACCTTC. This codes for CASSRDPEGGYTF. V and J are TRBV6-5 and TRBJ1-2, with D perhaps TRBD1 (5 bases). The CDR3 length is 13 residues. Trimming took off 6 bases at V and 8 bases at J, with 16 bases between the two ends. Germline assignment: CDR1 MNHEY and CDR2 SVGAGI.

In DNA form, the CDR3 reads TGCGCCAGCAGCTTGGTTAGCGGTCACACCTACAATGAGCAGTTCTTC. Translation: CASSLVSGHTYNEQFF. The chain employs TRBV5-1 and TRBJ2-1; TRBD2 might be the D (6 bases). V was pared by 0 bases and J by 2 bases, with 12 bases between. The V gene's germline CDR1 is SGHRS and CDR2 YFSETQ. The CDR3 sequence is 16 residues long. Full variable domain (remainder filled in from reference TRBV5-1 and TRBJ2-1): KAGVTQTPRYLIKTRGQQVTLSCSPISGHRSVSWYQQTPGQGLQFLFEYFSETQRNKGNFPGRFSGRQFSNSRSEMNVSTLELGDSALYLCASSLVSGHTYNEQFFGPGTRLTVL.

The chain joins TRBV7-2 to TRBJ2-5, with D uncertain. Germline lookup yields CDR1 SGHTA and CDR2 FQGNSA. The CDR3 covers 14 residues. With 2 bases removed from V and 3 bases from J, the gap between germline ends came to 10 bases. The CDR3 here is CASSLFPSKETQYF. The CDR3 DNA reads TGTGCCAGCAGCTTATTCCCCTCGAAAGAGACCCAGTACTTC.

Only a few counts were recorded for this clone. The DNA of the CDR3 is TGTGCCAGCAGCTTAGGGACGGGTGGCTACACCTTC. It yields the protein CASSLGTGGYTF. V is TRBV7-9 and J is TRBJ1-2; D unresolved. The germline V gene has CDR1 SEHNR and CDR2 FQNEAQ (reference sequence). V was clipped by 1 base and J by 7 bases, with 7 bases between them. CDR3 size: 12 residues.

V usage is TRBV7-2 and J usage is TRBJ2-1, with D possibly TRBD1 on 6 matching bases. This CDR3 spans 13 amino acids. The V and J ends lost 1 base and 10 bases respectively, with 11 bases between them. Germline CDR1 reads SGHTA; CDR2 reads FQGNSA. The CDR3 region has the DNA TGTGCCAGCAGCTTAGACCAGGGGCCCGAGCAGTTCTTC. Translation: CASSLDQGPEQFF. Together with reference TRBV7-2 and TRBJ2-1, the CDR3 gives the full variable domain: GAGVSQSPSNKVTEKGKDVELRCDPISGHTALYWYRQSLGQGLEFLIYFQGNSAPDKSGLPSDRFSAERTGGSVSTLTIQRTQQEDSAVYLCASSLDQGPEQFFGPGTRLTVL.

The chain has TRBV5-1 and TRBJ1-1; D unclear. Trimming removed 4 bases at V and 3 bases at J, with 10 bases between. The CDR3 extends over 13 amino acids. Germline assignment: CDR1 SGHRS and CDR2 YFSETQ. Here the CDR3 reads CASSPRQDTEAFF. The CDR3 DNA reads as TGCGCCAGCAGCCCGAGGCAGGACACTGAAGCTTTCTTT.

J is TRBJ1-2 and V is TRBV11-2; maybe TRBD1 (5 bases). Trimming took off 5 bases at V and 4 bases at J, with 11 bases between the two ends. The germline CDR1 and CDR2 sequences are SGHAT and FQNNGV. The CDR3 has 13 residues. CDR3 protein: CASSPEGSYGYTF. The DNA for the CDR3 is TGTGCCAGCAGCCCCGAGGGGAGCTATGGCTACACCTTC.

The chain carries TRBV19 and TRBJ2-4; 8 nucleotides match TRBD1. The length of the CDR3 is 16 residues. Trimming removed 4 bases from V and 1 base from J; junction bases left unmatched: 6. The germline gives CDR1 LNHDA, CDR2 SQIVND (reference sequence). As DNA, the CDR3 is TGTGCCAGTAGTACGACAGGGGTTCGCGCCAAAAACATTCAGTACTTC. Its translation: CASSTTGVRAKNIQYF.

The chain combines TRBV15 with TRBJ1-4; 12 bases are a match to TRBD1. J lost 7 bases, V lost 3 bases, and 15 bases had no gene match. This CDR3 has 19 amino acids. Germline CDR1 reads LNHNV; CDR2 reads YYDKDF (reference sequence). The CDR3 region is CATSSEQPGQGARREKLFF. Written as DNA, the CDR3 is TGTGCCACCAGCAGTGAACAACCGGGACAGGGGGCGCGTCGTGAAAAACTGTTTTTT.

The chain recombines TRBV5-4 with TRBJ2-3; TRBD2 is a possible D gene (7 bases). This CDR3 contains 15 residues. Per the germline V gene, CDR1 is SGHNT and CDR2 is YYREEE (reference sequence). Deletions cut 3 bases from V and 2 bases from J, with 13 bases between. The CDR3 region is CASSSPAGHTDTQYF. The CDR3 nucleotides read TGTGCCAGCAGCTCGCCAGCGGGACACACAGATACGCAGTATTTT.

The table lists this clone with a count of one. The rearrangement links TRBV4-2 to TRBJ2-5, with D possibly TRBD2 on 6 matching bases. Trimming removed 4 bases at V and 4 bases at J, with 19 bases between. Germline V gives CDR1 LGHNA, CDR2 YNFKEQ. The CDR3 covers 16 residues. The CDR3 nucleotides read TGTGCCAGCAGCCTAGGGTCTCCGGAGGGTTTAGAGACCCAGTACTTC. Protein sequence: CASSLGSPEGLETQYF.

The V call is TRBV28, the J call TRBJ2-5; a possible D gene is TRBD1 (5 bases). The CDR3 is made up of 14 amino acids. Trimming pared 1 base from V and 5 bases from J, leaving 11 bases between. Germline CDR1 reads MDHEN; CDR2 reads SYDVKM. In nucleotides, the CDR3 is TGTGCCAGCAGTTTATATTCAGGGCGGGAGACCCAGTACTTC. The encoded protein is CASSLYSGRETQYF.

V and J are TRBV5-1 and TRBJ2-2, with a weak D call TRBD2 (6 bases). V was clipped by 4 bases and J by 5 bases, with 15 bases between them. Germline assignment: CDR1 SGHRS and CDR2 YFSETQ. This CDR3 is 15 amino acids long. The CDR3 loop is CASSREAEETGELFF. CDR3 coding DNA: TGCGCCAGCAGCAGGGAGGCCGAAGAGACCGGGGAGCTGTTTTTT.

There are a few counts of this clone. The chain joins TRBV5-1 to TRBJ2-6; D not certain. CDR3 length: 13 residues. Trimming left V 4 bases short and J 9 bases short, with 11 bases between. The germline V gene encodes CDR1 SGHRS and CDR2 YFSETQ. CDR3 bases: TGCGCCAGCAGCATCGAGTCCTACAACGTCCTGACTTTC. Encoded protein: CASSIESYNVLTF.

The V gene is TRBV5-6, the J gene TRBJ1-1; possible D gene TRBD1, 5 bases. V lost 2 bases and J lost 4, with 15 bases in between. CDR1 and CDR2 (germline): SGHDT, YYEEEE. This CDR3 has 15 amino acids. As DNA, the CDR3 is TGTGCCAGCAGCTTTAAACTCTCGGGACGCACTGAAGCTTTCTTT. Translating gives CASSFKLSGRTEAFF.

This clone showed up just once. The rearrangement joins TRBV15 to TRBJ1-5; no clear D gene. The CDR3 contains 14 residues. Deletions cut 2 bases from V and 4 bases from J, with 9 bases between. The germline V gene encodes CDR1 LNHNV and CDR2 YYDKDF (reference sequence). CDR3 region: CATSRITGNQPQHF. The CDR3 bases are TGTGCCACCAGCAGAATAACTGGAAATCAGCCCCAGCATTTT.

The chain links TRBV7-2 to TRBJ2-7, with 8 bases that match TRBD2. The V gene's germline CDR1 is SGHTA and CDR2 FQGNSA. CDR3 length: 17 residues. The V and J ends lost 1 base and 7 bases, in that order; junction bases with no gene match: 15. CDR3 loop: CASSLVASGAGAGEQYF. The CDR3 coding sequence is TGTGCCAGCAGCTTAGTTGCCTCGGGAGCGGGAGCCGGAGAGCAGTACTTC.

The table lists this clone with a few counts. This chain connects TRBV2 to TRBJ2-1, with D unresolved. The V end lost 7 bases, the J end lost 9 bases, and 16 bases lay between the germline ends. This CDR3 has 13 residues. The germline CDR1 and CDR2 sequences are SNHLY and FYNNEI. The CDR3 DNA sequence: TGTGCCAGCATCATGCACCAAAAGGGTGAGCAGTTCTTC. It encodes CASIMHQKGEQFF.